The 14 T cell receptor beta chains below come from one sample, sequenced in a study of CD8 T cells in ankylosing spondylitis. TCRdb reanalysed the 5' RACE reads using MiXCR and keeps one entry per CDR3 protein. The table includes about 160,000 distinct CDR3 sequences, approximately 20% detected once. Sequencing input: blood, either unsorted or a sorted T cell fraction (not recorded which). The receptors derive from a male donor with ankylosing spondylitis or in good health (not recorded which).

This clonotype was counted between two and nine times. This chain's CDR3 is CASSSSLGDNEKLFF. The CDR3 bases are TGTGCCAGCAGTTCTTCCTTGGGGGATAATGAAAAACTGTTTTTT. The J gene is TRBJ1-4, the V gene TRBV27, with D maybe TRBD1 (5 bases). Trimming pared 4 bases from V and 4 bases from J, leaving 13 bases between. Germline V lookup: CDR1 MNHEY, CDR2 SMNVEV (reference sequence). The CDR3 covers 15 residues.

This clonotype occurred a few times. The rearrangement links TRBV12-3 or TRBV12-4 to TRBJ1-1, with D possibly TRBD1 on 6 matching bases. The CDR3 loop spans 15 amino acids. Between the trimmed V and J ends, which lost 3 bases and 1 base, there was a span of 12 bases. The CDR3 reads CASSFAGGANTEAFF. The CDR3 region has the DNA TGTGCCAGCAGTTTTGCGGGGGGCGCGAACACTGAAGCTTTCTTT.

This clonotype was seen ten or more times. The genes are TRBV10-1 and TRBJ1-1; D gene ambiguous. Germline V lookup: CDR1 WNHNN, CDR2 SYGVQD (reference sequence). V lost 4 bases, J lost 0 bases, and 6 bases lay in between. The length of the CDR3 is 13 residues. The CDR3 loop reads CASSVDLNTEAFF. The CDR3 nucleotides are TGCGCCAGCAGTGTGGACCTGAACACTGAAGCTTTCTTT.

The sample holds a few counts of this clonotype. This chain links TRBV5-1 with TRBJ2-2; 11 bases fit TRBD2. The CDR3 extends over 16 amino acids. V lost 5 bases to trimming and J lost 3 bases; unmatched junction nucleotides: 6. CDR1 is SGHRS and CDR2 is YFSETQ in the germline V gene. CDR3 DNA sequence: TGCGCCAGCAGGGAACCGGGACTAGCGGACACCGGGGAGCTGTTTTTT. It specifies CASREPGLADTGELFF.

This clonotype was seen ten or more times. J is TRBJ1-5 and V is TRBV2; D is perhaps TRBD1 (6 bases). The ends were cut back, 6 bases at V and 5 bases at J, with 14 bases in the middle. Germline CDR1 and CDR2: SNHLY and FYNNEI. CDR3 length equals 14 residues. CDR3 DNA sequence: TGTGCCAGCAGCGGAACAGGGATATATCAGCCCCAGCATTTT. Translating it yields CASSGTGIYQPQHF.

For the CDR3, the DNA is TGTGCCAGCTCACCGGGACGGTCGAACACCGGGGAGCTGTTTTTT. Translation: CASSPGRSNTGELFF. The chain couples TRBV18 to TRBJ2-2; D is tentatively TRBD1 or TRBD2 (5 bases each). The CDR3 covers 15 residues. Germline CDR1 and CDR2: KGHSH and LQKENI. With 3 bases removed from V and 0 bases from J, the gap between germline ends came to 8 bases.

This clonotype was detected only a few times. The chain is built from TRBV21-1 and TRBJ2-5; TRBD1, as called in the table, went unchecked against the DNA. TRBV21-1 is flagged as a pseudogene. This CDR3 is 15 amino acids long. This CDR3 reads CASSKGPSQPGAQYF. CDR3 in DNA: TGTGCCAGCAGCAAAGGGCCTTCCCAGCCCGGGGCCCAGTACTTC.

This clonotype was counted between two and nine times. The gene calls are TRBV11-1 and TRBJ2-4; D may match TRBD1 or TRBD2 (5 bases each). V was clipped by 2 bases and J by 6 bases, with 8 bases between them. CDR1 is SGHAT, CDR2 FQDESV, per germline (reference sequence). There are 13 residues in the CDR3. CDR3 sequence: CASSLQGPNIQYF. In DNA, the CDR3 is TGTGCCAGCAGCTTACAGGGACCAAACATTCAGTACTTC.

This clonotype was seen at least ten times. The chain combines TRBV9 with TRBJ2-1; TRBD2 is a possible D gene (5 bases). CDR3 length equals 14 residues. Trimming stripped 0 bases from V and 7 bases from J, with 11 bases between. CDR1 SGDLS and CDR2 YYNGEE come from the germline V gene. CDR3 protein: CASSVEPGWNEQFF. In DNA, the CDR3 is TGTGCCAGCAGCGTAGAGCCGGGATGGAATGAGCAGTTCTTC.

This rearrangement joins TRBV7-9 to TRBJ2-1; weak D call: TRBD2 (6 bases). Germline-derived CDR1 and CDR2 are SEHNR and FQNEAQ (reference sequence). The CDR3 covers 14 residues. Trimming took 1 base from V and 4 from J, leaving 8 bases between them. CDR3 region: CASSLGSGYNEQFF. In nucleotides, the CDR3 is TGTGCCAGCAGCTTAGGAAGCGGGTACAATGAGCAGTTCTTC.

V usage is TRBV2 and J usage is TRBJ1-5; a weak D match, TRBD1 (5 bases). Trimming removed 3 bases at V and 7 bases at J, with 16 bases between. This CDR3 has 15 amino acids. Germline V gene lookup returns CDR1 SNHLY and CDR2 FYNNEI. CDR3 nucleotide sequence: TGTGCCAGCAGTGACTTGTCGGCAGGGAAGCAGCCCCAGCATTTT. This encodes CASSDLSAGKQPQHF.

This clonotype was counted only a few times. This rearrangement joins TRBV5-6 to TRBJ2-3, with D perhaps matching TRBD1 (5 bases). Germline CDR1 and CDR2: SGHDT and YYEEEE. The CDR3 is 14 amino acids. V gave up 2 bases and J gave up 4 bases, with 11 bases separating them. Written as DNA, the CDR3 is TGTGCCAGCAGCTTCCCTGGGGCAGCAGATACGCAGTATTTT. Its protein product is CASSFPGAADTQYF.

V and J are TRBV10-3 and TRBJ2-1; TRBD2 agrees at 9 bases. Per the germline V gene, CDR1 is ENHRY and CDR2 is SYGVKD. Unmatched junction bases numbered 3, after V lost 6 bases and J lost 0 bases. This CDR3 is built from 15 residues. The DNA for the CDR3 is TGTGCCATCAGCTTAGCGGGAGTCTCCTACAATGAGCAGTTCTTC. It codes for CAISLAGVSYNEQFF.

There are a few counts of this clonotype. The V call is TRBV29-1, the J call TRBJ2-4; 7 positions match TRBD2. The germline CDR1 and CDR2 sequences are SQVTM and ANQGSEA. The CDR3 extends over 13 amino acids. The V segment lost 2 bases and the J segment 12 bases; nucleotides outside the gene matches: 10. The CDR3 DNA is TGCAGCGTTGAACGCGGCATAGGGAGGGATCAGTACTTC. Translated: CSVERGIGRDQYF.